The 24 T cell receptor beta chains reported below all come from one sample, sequenced in a study of T cell responses to AZD1222 COVID-19 vaccine. The assay was immunoSEQ multiplex PCR, and TCRdb's table has in-frame clones only and misses some. The sample carries 120,000 to 150,000 clones, about nine tenths recorded once. The specimen comprised peripheral blood, sampled 28 days after the second AZD1222 dose. The receptors derive from an adult who received the AZD1222 COVID-19 vaccine.

The chain has TRBV6-5 and TRBJ2-5; D gene unclear. CDR1 MNHEY and CDR2 SVGAGI come from the germline V gene. This CDR3 contains 13 residues. V was clipped by 5 bases and J by 4 bases, with 11 bases between them. In DNA form, the CDR3 reads TGTGCCAGCAGTCAGGTATCTCGAGAGACCCAGTACTTC. Protein: CASSQVSRETQYF.

The table lists this clone with a count of one. V and J are TRBV15 and TRBJ2-1; 7 nucleotides align to TRBD2. The CDR3 length is 18 residues. The germline gives CDR1 LNHNV, CDR2 YYDKDF (reference sequence). The V and J ends lost 1 base and 5 bases, in that order; junction bases with no gene match: 14. The CDR3, as DNA: TGTGCCACCAGCAGAGCGTCCGGCGGGGGACGGAGAAACAATGAGCAGTTCTTC. Amino acid sequence: CATSRASGGGRRNNEQFF.

This chain links TRBV28 with TRBJ1-5; 9 bases align to TRBD1. V shed 6 bases and J 0 bases; nucleotides not matched to a gene: 12. Germline CDR1 MDHEN, CDR2 SYDVKM. The CDR3 has 18 amino acids. CDR3 sequence: CASSPPGTGSISNQPQHF. The CDR3 DNA reads TGTGCCAGCAGCCCTCCCGGGACAGGGTCAATTAGCAATCAGCCCCAGCATTTT.

The genes are TRBV4-3 and TRBJ1-2; D perhaps matches TRBD1 (6 bases). The V end lost 0 bases, the J end lost 4 bases, and 18 bases lay between the germline ends. The CDR3 spans 17 residues. Per the germline V gene, CDR1 is LGHNA and CDR2 is YSLEER. This chain's CDR3 is CASSQDLGQGTSYGYTF. The CDR3 DNA reads as TGCGCCAGCAGCCAAGACTTGGGGCAGGGGACCAGCTATGGCTACACCTTC.

The J gene is TRBJ2-1, the V gene TRBV29-1, with D perhaps TRBD2 (5 bases). Germline values: CDR1 SQVTM, CDR2 ANQGSEA. V was shortened by 3 bases and J by 5 bases, with 17 bases between the two germline ends. This CDR3 is built from 15 residues. For the CDR3, the DNA is TGCAGCGTTGAGCCGAACTGGCGGGTACACAATGAGCAGTTCTTC. Protein: CSVEPNWRVHNEQFF.

This CDR3 reads CASNVAWGGGLMNTEAFF. The CDR3 region has the DNA TGTGCCAGCAATGTGGCTTGGGGCGGAGGGTTAATGAACACTGAAGCTTTCTTT. This rearrangement joins TRBV5-8 to TRBJ1-1, with D possibly TRBD1 on 5 matching bases. Germline loops: CDR1 SGHTS, CDR2 YDEGEE. Trimming took 6 bases from V and 0 from J, leaving 24 bases between them. The CDR3 length is 18 residues. Looking up the rest from reference TRBV5-8 and TRBJ1-1 gives the full variable domain: EAGVTQSPTHLIKTRGQQATLRCSPISGHTSVYWYQQALGLGLQFLLWYDEGEERNRGNFPPRFSGRQFPNYSSELNVNALELEDSALYLCASNVAWGGGLMNTEAFFGQGTRLTVV.

J is TRBJ2-3 and V is TRBV28; 8 bases align to TRBD2. The CDR3 is 13 residues long. With 11 bases clipped from V and 5 bases from J, the junction kept 9 bases outside the gene matches. CDR1 and CDR2 from the germline V gene are MDHEN and SYDVKM. The DNA for the CDR3 is TGTGCCTGGGCTGGGCTAGCGGGAGATACGCAGTATTTT. This sequence encodes CAWAGLAGDTQYF.

This clone was observed once. This chain connects TRBV5-1 to TRBJ1-3; TRBD1 matches 7 bases. This CDR3 is built from 16 residues. The germline CDR1 and CDR2 sequences are SGHRS and YFSETQ. The V segment lost 2 bases and the J segment 1 base; nucleotides outside the gene matches: 6. The CDR3 reads CASSLPQTGSGNTIYF. CDR3 in DNA: TGCGCCAGCAGCTTACCCCAGACAGGGTCTGGAAACACCATATATTTT. The whole variable domain, filled in from reference TRBV5-1 and TRBJ1-3, reads KAGVTQTPRYLIKTRGQQVTLSCSPISGHRSVSWYQQTPGQGLQFLFEYFSETQRNKGNFPGRFSGRQFSNSRSEMNVSTLELGDSALYLCASSLPQTGSGNTIYFGEGSWLTVV.

This chain links TRBV30 with TRBJ1-1; a weak D match, TRBD1 (6 bases). The germline CDR1 and CDR2 sequences are GTSNPN and SVGIG (reference sequence). This CDR3 region has 14 residues. V lost 6 bases and J lost 1, with 15 bases in between. The CDR3 DNA reads TGTGCCTGCAGCCTCGGACAGAGGAACACTGAAGCTTTCTTT. Encoded protein: CACSLGQRNTEAFF.

This rearrangement joins TRBV7-2 to TRBJ1-4; no clear D. This CDR3 is built from 13 residues. The V gene's germline CDR1 is SGHTA and CDR2 FQGNSA. The V and J ends lost 3 bases and 8 bases respectively, with 10 bases between them. The CDR3 nucleotides read TGTGCCAGCAGCTTTAAGGGCGAGGAAAAACTGTTTTTT. Its translation: CASSFKGEEKLFF. The complete variable domain, with remaining parts taken from reference TRBV7-2 and TRBJ1-4, reads GAGVSQSPSNKVTEKGKDVELRCDPISGHTALYWYRQSLGQGLEFLIYFQGNSAPDKSGLPSDRFSAERTGGSVSTLTIQRTQQEDSAVYLCASSFKGEEKLFFGSGTQLSVL.

The chain uses TRBV7-3 and TRBJ1-2; 7 nucleotides match TRBD1. V trimming: 5 bases; J trimming: 2 bases; junction bases outside the gene matches: 8. The CDR3 runs to 15 residues. Germline V gene data show CDR1 as SGHTA and CDR2 as FQGTGA. Written as DNA, the CDR3 is TGTGCCAGCAGCCAGACAGGGATCCCCAACTATGGCTACACCTTC. Its translation is CASSQTGIPNYGYTF.

V usage is TRBV14 and J usage is TRBJ1-2; D ambiguous. The V gene's germline CDR1 is SGHDN and CDR2 FVKESK. The V and J ends lost 1 base and 4 bases respectively, with 7 bases between them. The CDR3 totals 13 residues. CDR3 coding DNA: TGTGCCAGCAGCCAAGGGGAACCCTATGGCTACACCTTC. Protein sequence: CASSQGEPYGYTF.

The genes are TRBV7-6 and TRBJ1-1; TRBD1 is a possible D gene (5 bases). The CDR3 extends over 14 amino acids. With 6 bases removed from V and 6 bases from J, the gap between germline ends came to 17 bases. In germline, CDR1 is SGHVS, CDR2 FNYEAQ. The CDR3 region has the DNA TGTGCCAGCAGTCCTGACTTGGGGACCTCTGAAGCTTTCTTT. It translates to CASSPDLGTSEAFF. The variable domain in full, with the rest retrieved from reference TRBV7-6 and TRBJ1-1, is GAGVSQSPRYKVTKRGQDVALRCDPISGHVSLYWYRQALGQGPEFLTYFNYEAQQDKSGLPNDRFSAERPEGSISTLTIQRTEQRDSAMYRCASSPDLGTSEAFFGQGTRLTVV.

The rearrangement uses TRBV19 and TRBJ2-7; 8 bases are shared with TRBD2. Germline CDR1 is LNHDA and CDR2 is SQIVND (reference sequence). With V trimmed by 10 bases and J by 2 bases, 16 bases remained unmatched. The CDR3 spans 16 residues. The DNA of the CDR3 is TGTGCCACCTCGGGGCCGGGAGGGCCGGGCACCTACGAGCAGTACTTC. Its protein is CATSGPGGPGTYEQYF.

This chain uses TRBV2 with TRBJ2-5; TRBD2 agrees at 14 bases. Per the germline V gene, CDR1 is SNHLY and CDR2 is FYNNEI. Trimming took 5 bases from V and 5 from J; bases not matched to a gene: 19. This CDR3 is built from 20 residues. The CDR3 loop is CASSFPWGTSGSRVRETQYF. CDR3 bases: TGTGCCAGCAGTTTCCCTTGGGGGACTAGCGGGAGTCGGGTTCGGGAGACCCAGTACTTC.

V gene TRBV28 combines with J gene TRBJ1-1, with 12 bases lining up with TRBD1. V was clipped by 4 bases and J by 0 bases; unmatched bases: 6. Per germline, CDR1 MDHEN and CDR2 SYDVKM. This CDR3 comprises 17 residues. The CDR3 DNA sequence: TGTGCCAGCAGTTCGGCCGGGACAGGGGGCATGAACACTGAAGCTTTCTTT. It encodes CASSSAGTGGMNTEAFF. Combining the CDR3 with reference TRBV28 and TRBJ1-1 gives the whole variable domain DVKVTQSSRYLVKRTGEKVFLECVQDMDHENMFWYRQDPGLGLRLIYFSYDVKMKEKGDIPEGYSVSREKKERFSLILESASTNQTSMYLCASSSAGTGGMNTEAFFGQGTRLTVV.

This chain links TRBV7-2 with TRBJ2-5; TRBD1 aligns across 7 bases. V dropped 5 bases and J dropped 1; count of bases not matched to a gene: 7. From germline, CDR1 is SGHTA and CDR2 FQGNSA. The CDR3 totals 15 residues. The CDR3 nucleotides are TGTGCCAGCAGCGCCCGACGGGACAGCCAAGAGACCCAGTACTTC. Its protein is CASSARRDSQETQYF.

The V gene is TRBV27, the J gene TRBJ1-2; weak D call: TRBD1 (6 bases). Trimming left V 0 bases short and J 6 bases short, with 11 bases between. The CDR3 length is 14 residues. Germline V lookup: CDR1 MNHEY, CDR2 SMNVEV (reference sequence). CDR3 residues: CASSLSEGVDGYTF. The CDR3 coding sequence is TGTGCCAGCAGTTTATCAGAGGGGGTAGATGGCTACACCTTC.

As for this clone: The sample has other DNA sequences that encode this CDR3 too. The rearrangement uses TRBV5-4 and TRBJ1-3, with D possibly being TRBD1 (6 bases). The CDR3 spans 14 residues. CDR1 is SGHNT and CDR2 is YYREEE in the germline V gene (reference sequence). V gave up 2 bases and J gave up 2 bases, with 8 bases separating them. CDR3 nucleotide sequence: TGTGCCAGCAGCTTACAGGGACCTGGAAACACCATATATTTT. Residues: CASSLQGPGNTIYF.

The genes are TRBV21-1 and TRBJ2-2. TRBV21-1 is recorded as a pseudogene. This CDR3 spans 11 amino acids. The DNA for the CDR3 is TGTGCCAGCAGGTGGAAGACCGAGCTGTTTTTT. Amino acid sequence: CASRWKTELFF.

This clone came up a few times. Other DNA sequences of this sample code for an identical CDR3. The genes are TRBV29-1 and TRBJ2-3; D is uncertain. This CDR3 contains 14 residues. The V and J ends lost 0 bases and 4 bases respectively, with 11 bases between them. From germline, CDR1 is SQVTM and CDR2 ANQGSEA. The CDR3 spells CSVEDPPGADTQYF. The DNA of the CDR3 is TGCAGCGTTGAAGATCCCCCTGGTGCAGATACGCAGTATTTT.

J is TRBJ2-5 and V is TRBV5-1; 10 nucleotides line up with TRBD2. CDR3 length: 15 residues. Germline trimming cut 0 bases from V and 6 bases from J; bases unmatched to any gene: 5. The germline gives CDR1 SGHRS, CDR2 YFSETQ. The CDR3 reads CASSLDSGGTKTQYF. CDR3 coding DNA: TGCGCCAGCAGCTTGGATAGCGGGGGGACTAAGACCCAGTACTTC.

This sequence joins TRBV18 and TRBJ1-2; possibly TRBD1 for D (5 bases). Trimming cost V 0 bases and J 8 bases, with 10 bases left between them. Per germline, CDR1 KGHSH and CDR2 LQKENI. The CDR3 covers 13 residues. The CDR3 DNA reads as TGTGCCAGCTCACCACCGGCAGGGTGGGGCTACACCTTC. It is translated as CASSPPAGWGYTF.

The chain uses TRBV24-1 and TRBJ2-5, with D possibly TRBD1 on 5 matching bases. The CDR3 spans 15 residues. Per the germline V gene, CDR1 is KGHDR and CDR2 is SFDVKD. The germline V and J ends were trimmed by 0 bases and 0 bases, with 7 bases remaining between them. CDR3 sequence (DNA): TGTGCCACCAGTGATTTGCAGACAGACCAAGAGACCCAGTACTTC. It specifies CATSDLQTDQETQYF.